This entry describes one T cell receptor beta chain. Measured with immunoSEQ multiplex PCR; TCRdb has only the in-frame clones, and not every one. The sample has around 30,000 clones; 90% are singletons. With 4 bases clipped from V and 7 bases from J, the junction kept 10 bases outside the gene matches. CDR1 and CDR2 (germline): SGDLS, YYNGEE. The CDR3 covers 14 residues. The sample belongs to a study of blood T cell repertoires in COVID-19. Background on the study: From the United States, Italy and Spain came samples of acute and convalescent COVID-19. Sources were T cells, B-cell-depleted T cells, or PBMCs; the material itself was cDNA or gDNA.

The material sequenced was peripheral blood. This receptor was taken from an older man with acute or convalescent COVID-19. This chain links TRBV9 with TRBJ2-7; 8 bases map to TRBD1. The CDR3 DNA sequence: TGTGCCAGCAGCTCTCGGACAGGGCCGGGAGAGCAGTACTTC. Translating gives CASSSRTGPGEQYF.